The rows below give T cell receptor beta chains drawn from one sample of a study of blood T cell repertoires in COVID-19. Clones were sequenced by immunoSEQ multiplex PCR, and TCRdb holds only the in-frame ones, with some missing. The sample has roughly 120,000 clones; about 75% are singletons. Sequencing input: peripheral blood. The receptors come from an elderly woman with active or convalescent COVID-19. The CDR3 runs from the conserved cysteine through the conserved F or W. The D gene is left open where the match is weak. Size tells how often a clone was seen (once, few, many) or the class of an expanded clone, and some rows leave it out.

once	TRBJ2-5	TRBV10-3	TRBD2	TGTGCCATCAGTGCTGCGGCGGGAGGGCAACAAGAGACCCAGTACTTC	CAISAAAGGQQETQYF
few	TRBJ2-1	TRBV6-5	TRBD2	TGTGCCAGCAAAAGGACTAGCGGGGCATACAATGAGCAGTTCTTC	CASKRTSGAYNEQFF
NA	TRBJ2-1	TRBV9	TRBD1	TGTGCCAGCAGTAAAGGACAGGGGAAGGGTGAGCAGTTCTTC	CASSKGQGKGEQFF
NA	TRBJ1-2	TRBV27	TRBD1	TGTGCCAGCAGTTCCACAGGGGTTCGCTATGGCTACACCTTC	CASSSTGVRYGYTF
NA	TRBJ2-5	TRBV5-4	NA	TGTGCCAGCAGCTTGAAAGGGGGATCCCATTTAGAGACCCAGTACTTC	CASSLKGGSHLETQYF
few	TRBJ1-5	TRBV19	NA	TGTGCCGGCGGTCGGGCCGGGGGGGCTCAGCCCCAGCATTTT	CAGGRAGGAQPQHF
once	TRBJ2-3	TRBV7-6	TRBD2	TGTGCCAGCAGCTTAGTTGTTTCTAGCGGGGGCTCAGATACGCAGTATTTT	CASSLVVSSGGSDTQYF
NA	TRBJ2-1	TRBV5-4	NA	TGTGCCAGCAGCCCTAACCTAGCGCTCTCCTACAATGAGCAGTTCTTC	CASSPNLALSYNEQFF
once	TRBJ2-5	TRBV11-2	TRBD1	TGTGCCAGCAGCCTACGGGACAGAAAAGAGACCCAGTACTTC	CASSLRDRKETQYF
NA	TRBJ2-7	TRBV28	TRBD1	TGTGCCAGCAGTCCGGCAGGGGGCGCTGGCTACGAGCAGTACTTC	CASSPAGGAGYEQYF
many	TRBJ1-3	TRBV11-3	NA	TGTGCCAGCAGCCGGGGACCGGGAGCCAACACCATATATTTT	CASSRGPGANTIYF
NA	TRBJ1-4	TRBV11-2	NA	TGTGCCAGCAGCCCTGGGGGGGGTTCCTATAATGAAAAACTGTTTTTT	CASSPGGGSYNEKLFF
NA	TRBJ2-3	TRBV6-4	NA	TGTGCCAGCAGTGAAAATTCAGGGGTCGCAGATACGCAGTATTTT	CASSENSGVADTQYF
NA	TRBJ1-4	TRBV7-9	NA	TGTGCCAGCAGCTACACCCGACCGTCTGGGGGGAGGCTGTTTTTT	CASSYTRPSGGRLFF
few	TRBJ1-5	TRBV19	NA	TGTGCCAGTAGCTTAGACAGAAAACAGCCCCAGCATTTT	CASSLDRKQPQHF
NA	TRBJ1-3	TRBV28	TRBD1	TGTGCCAGCGGCGCCAGGGGGCAGGGAAACACCATATATTTT	CASGARGQGNTIYF
once	TRBJ2-7	TRBV9	TRBD2	TGTGCCAGCAGCGGGGGAGATAGGACTAGCAGCGAGCAGTACTTC	CASSGGDRTSSEQYF
once	TRBJ1-4	TRBV28	TRBD1	TGTGCCAGCAGTTTATGGGACAGGGGGCACGAAAAACTGTTTTTT	CASSLWDRGHEKLFF
few	TRBJ1-5	TRBV18	NA	TGTGCCAGCCAGGGGCAAGCCAATCAGCCCCAGCATTTT	CASQGQANQPQHF
NA	TRBJ1-1	TRBV4-2	TRBD1	TGTGCCAGCAGCCAAGTCATGCCAGGGGGGACTGAAGCTTTCTTT	CASSQVMPGGTEAFF
few	TRBJ2-1	TRBV5-4	TRBD2	TGTGCCAGCAGCACCAGACTAGCGGGAGGGCGACCTGGTGAGCAGTTCTTC	CASSTRLAGGRPGEQFF
few	TRBJ1-5	TRBV5-8	NA	TGTGCCAGCAGCTTGGCAGGGCGATCGAATCAGCCCCAGCATTTT	CASSLAGRSNQPQHF
NA	TRBJ2-1	TRBV9	TRBD2	TGTGCCAGCAGCGTGGCAGCGGGGGGGAGCTCCTACAATGAGCAGTTCTTC	CASSVAAGGSSYNEQFF
NA	TRBJ1-1	TRBV28	NA	TGTGCCAGCAGTTTAAGCCTGACAGAAGAGTTGAACACTGAAGCTTTCTTT	CASSLSLTEELNTEAFF
NA	TRBJ2-7	TRBV3-1/TRBV3-2	TRBD2	TGTGCCAGCAGCTGGACTAGAAGAGGCGAGCAGTACTTC	CASSWTRRGEQYF
few	TRBJ1-2	TRBV4-2	NA	TGTGCCAGCAGCCAAGATAGGGCAGGGATTAACTATGGCTACACCTTC	CASSQDRAGINYGYTF
NA	TRBJ1-5	TRBV9	NA	TGTGCCAGCAGCGTAGGAGATAGCAATCAGCCCCAGCATTTT	CASSVGDSNQPQHF
NA	TRBJ2-3	TRBV5-1	TRBD2	TGCGCCAGCAGCGTAAGCGGGGGGGCGGCAGATACGCAGTATTTT	CASSVSGGAADTQYF
NA	TRBJ1-4	TRBV20-1	NA	TGCAGTGCTGCGGATGAAAAACTGTTTTTT	CSAADEKLFF
NA	TRBJ2-1	TRBV6-5	TRBD2	TGTGCCAGCAGTTGGCTAGCGGGGGACAATGAGCAGTTCTTC	CASSWLAGDNEQFF
once	TRBJ1-2	TRBV5-1	TRBD1	TGCGCCAGCAGCTTGACAGGGGTCTATGGCTACACCTTC	CASSLTGVYGYTF
NA	TRBJ1-3	TRBV4-3	NA	TGCGCCAGCTCTAGGACTTCCTCGAGCTCTGGAAACACCATATATTTT	CASSRTSSSSGNTIYF
few	TRBJ2-3	TRBV7-2	TRBD2	TGTGCCAGCAGCTTAGTATACGGGCGGGGGGGAGATACGCAGTATTTT	CASSLVYGRGGDTQYF
NA	TRBJ1-1	TRBV6-6	NA	TGTGCCAGCAGACCTGGATCTAGGGGATATCGCACTGAAGCTTTCTTT	CASRPGSRGYRTEAFF
NA	TRBJ2-1	TRBV30	TRBD2	TGTGCCTGGAGTGTTGGAAGCGGGATGGGTAATGAGCAGTTCTTC	CAWSVGSGMGNEQFF
NA	TRBJ1-2	TRBV7-9	TRBD1	TGTGCCAGCAGCACGACCGGGACAGGGCGAAACTATGGCTACACCTTC	CASSTTGTGRNYGYTF
NA	TRBJ2-1	TRBV15	TRBD2	TGTGCCACCAGCAGGTCCAGGACTAGCGGTCTCAATGAGCAGTTCTTC	CATSRSRTSGLNEQFF
NA	TRBJ2-3	TRBV29-1	TRBD1	TGCAGCGTTGAGTTGTCCGGGACAGGGTTTTGGACGCAGTATTTT	CSVELSGTGFWTQYF
NA	TRBJ2-7	TRBV28	TRBD1	TGTGCCAGCACCACCCACCGGGACAGAGCCTACGAGCAGTACTTC	CASTTHRDRAYEQYF
NA	TRBJ2-3	TRBV4-2	TRBD2	TGTGCCAGCAGCCAAGTGGCTAGCGGGGTCAGCACAGATACGCAGTATTTT	CASSQVASGVSTDTQYF
NA	TRBJ2-3	TRBV27	NA	TGTGCCAGCAGTTTCCAACTCCGGGGTGCGGGACCCACAGATACGCAGTATTTT	CASSFQLRGAGPTDTQYF
NA	TRBJ2-3	TRBV9	NA	TGTGCCAGCAGCCTCCTCAGCGGAACTAGCACAGATACGCAGTATTTT	CASSLLSGTSTDTQYF
NA	TRBJ2-3	TRBV19	NA	TGTGCCAGTAGTTCCTCGGGTGCCACAGATACGCAGTATTTT	CASSSSGATDTQYF
few	TRBJ2-7	TRBV5-4	TRBD2	TGTGCCAGCAGCTCCAGGACTAGCGGGAGAAAAGAGCAGTACTTC	CASSSRTSGRKEQYF
NA	TRBJ1-5	TRBV12-3/TRBV12-4	NA	TGTGCCAGCAGTTACAGTGGGCCCCAGCATTTT	CASSYSGPQHF
NA	TRBJ1-2	TRBV7-9	NA	TGTGCCAGCAGCCAGGGGCGGGCAGGGTTTTATGGCTACACCTTC	CASSQGRAGFYGYTF
NA	TRBJ1-2	TRBV5-1	TRBD1	TGCGCCAGCACCCCACAGGGGAACGATGGCTACACCTTC	CASTPQGNDGYTF
NA	TRBJ2-5	TRBV6-2/TRBV6-3	TRBD2	TGTGCCAGCAGCCCCTCTCCTGCGGGGGGGGCCCTAGGGACCCAGTACTTC	CASSPSPAGGALGTQYF